The 5 T cell receptor beta chains below were found in one sample sequenced in a study of blood T cell repertoires in COVID-19. Repertoires were generated with immunoSEQ multiplex PCR, while TCRdb's copy carries only in-frame clones and drops some. The profile shows about 140,000 clones, around 86% of them singletons. Source material: peripheral blood. Source of these receptors: a human donor in a cohort sampled during active COVID-19.

V usage is TRBV6-6 and J usage is TRBJ1-1; TRBD1 matches at 9 bases. The CDR3 consists of 12 residues. CDR1 and CDR2 from the germline V gene are MNHNY and SVGAGI (reference sequence). Trimming cost V 6 bases and J 7 bases; bases outside gene matches: 3. CDR3 region: CASRPDRGEAFF. CDR3 DNA sequence: TGTGCCAGCAGACCGGACAGGGGTGAAGCTTTCTTT.

This rearrangement joins TRBV9 to TRBJ2-7; 10 bases are shared with TRBD2. This CDR3 comprises 16 residues. Germline V CDR1 and CDR2: SGDLS, YYNGEE. Losses at the gene ends were 1 base for V and 2 bases for J; bases not matched to a gene: 6. The CDR3: CASSVTAGGPPYEQYF. CDR3 nucleotide sequence: TGTGCCAGCAGCGTAACAGCGGGGGGGCCCCCCTACGAGCAGTACTTC.

This rearrangement joins TRBV7-2 to TRBJ2-1, with 10 bases that match TRBD2. Germline V gene sequence: CDR1 SGHTA, CDR2 FQGNSA. The ends lost 4 bases at V and 7 bases at J; junction bases unmatched: 4. This CDR3 has 14 amino acids. The CDR3 DNA is TGTGCCAGCAGCTCTAGCGGGAGTTTTAATGAGCAGTTCTTC. Amino acid sequence: CASSSSGSFNEQFF.

The chain combines TRBV15 with TRBJ1-1, with unresolved D. The CDR3 runs 13 residues. The V and J ends lost 0 bases and 6 bases respectively, with 8 bases between them. CDR1 is LNHNV and CDR2 is YYDKDF in the germline V gene (reference sequence). The CDR3 sequence is CATSRDQAAEAFF. CDR3 sequence (DNA): TGTGCCACCAGCAGAGATCAGGCCGCTGAAGCTTTCTTT.

The V call is TRBV4-2, the J call TRBJ2-3, with TRBD2 matching over 7 bases. CDR1 and CDR2 from the germline V gene are LGHNA and YNFKEQ. This CDR3 has 18 residues. J lost 5 bases, V lost 4 bases, and 18 bases had no gene match. The CDR3 spells CASSPTAHLAERGDTQYF. The CDR3 DNA reads as TGTGCCAGCAGCCCAACTGCCCACTTGGCTGAGCGGGGAGATACGCAGTATTTT.